This T cell receptor (beta chain) stems from a study of cytomegalovirus exposure and HLA in healthy donors. General study results and limits: The study labeled about 160 TCR beta chains cytomegalovirus-associated.

The CDR3 has 13 amino acids. The V end was cut by 7 bases, the J end by 2 bases, with 11 bases between. Per germline, CDR1 SNHLY and CDR2 FYNNEI. A multiplex PCR was run with 60 Vbeta primers and 13 Jbeta primers. The protocol was immunoSEQ multiplex PCR, while the TCRdb copy is restricted to in-frame clones and leaves out a portion. The data contain some 130,000 clones, around 76% of them singletons. A word on this clone: Its specificity is not known.

The chain recombines TRBV2 with TRBJ1-2; D unresolved. Sequencing used PBMCs. The receptor comes from a male donor in good health and CMV-seronegative. The CDR3 sequence: CASINNINYGYTF. The DNA for the CDR3 is TGTGCCAGCATCAACAACATCAACTATGGCTACACCTTC.